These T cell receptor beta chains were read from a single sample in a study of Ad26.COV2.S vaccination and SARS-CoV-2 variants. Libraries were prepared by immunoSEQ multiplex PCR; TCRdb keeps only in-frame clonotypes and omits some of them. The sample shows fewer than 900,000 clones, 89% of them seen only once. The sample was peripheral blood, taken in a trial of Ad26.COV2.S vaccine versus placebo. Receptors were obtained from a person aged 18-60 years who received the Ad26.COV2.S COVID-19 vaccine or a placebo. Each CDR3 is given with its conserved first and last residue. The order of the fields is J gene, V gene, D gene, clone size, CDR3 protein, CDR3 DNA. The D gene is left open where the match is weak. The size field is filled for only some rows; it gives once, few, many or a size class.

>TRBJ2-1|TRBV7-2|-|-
CASSLEMGGPNEQFF
TGTGCCAGCAGCTTAGAAATGGGGGGGCCCAATGAGCAGTTCTTC
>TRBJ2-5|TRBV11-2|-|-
CASSLSGLETQYF
TGTGCCAGCAGCCTTAGTGGACTGGAGACCCAGTACTTC
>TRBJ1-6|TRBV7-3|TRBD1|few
CASSISGTGQSPLHF
TGTGCCAGCAGCATATCCGGGACAGGGCAATCACCCCTCCACTTT
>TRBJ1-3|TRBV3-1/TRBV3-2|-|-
CASSHDTVSGNTIYF
TGTGCCAGCAGCCATGACACAGTGTCTGGAAACACCATATATTTT
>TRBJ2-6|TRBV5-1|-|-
CASSLVPSGANVLTF
TGCGCCAGCAGCTTGGTCCCATCTGGGGCCAACGTCCTGACTTTC
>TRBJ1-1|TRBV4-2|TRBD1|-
CASSQGGGPSTEAFF
TGTGCCAGCAGCCAAGGAGGGGGCCCTTCCACTGAAGCTTTCTTT
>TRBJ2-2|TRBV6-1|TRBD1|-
CASSEPDRVGRELFF
TGTGCCAGCAGTGAACCGGACAGGGTGGGCCGGGAGCTGTTTTTT
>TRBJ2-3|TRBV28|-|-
CASSRRLPQYF
TGTGCCAGCAGCCGGAGGCTACCGCAGTATTTT
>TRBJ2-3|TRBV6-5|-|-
CASSYRSGSSTDTQYF
TGTGCCAGCAGTTATCGCAGCGGCTCTAGCACAGATACGCAGTATTTT
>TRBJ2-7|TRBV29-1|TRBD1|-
CSVGGGTAYEQYF
TGCAGCGTTGGAGGTGGGACAGCCTACGAGCAGTACTTC
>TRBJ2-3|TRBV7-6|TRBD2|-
CASSLGAGGLDVTDTQYF
TGTGCCAGCAGCCTGGGGGCGGGGGGACTGGATGTCACAGATACGCAGTATTTT
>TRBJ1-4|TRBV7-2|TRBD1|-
CASSRDRDEKLFF
TGTGCCAGCAGCCGAGACAGGGATGAAAAACTGTTTTTT
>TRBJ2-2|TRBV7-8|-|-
CASSLWGPSNTGELFF
TGTGCCAGCAGCTTATGGGGCCCCTCCAACACCGGGGAGCTGTTTTTT
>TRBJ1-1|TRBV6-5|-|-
CASNKDSDGFEAFF
TGTGCCAGCAACAAGGACAGCGATGGGTTTGAAGCTTTCTTT
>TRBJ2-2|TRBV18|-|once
CASSPGAGWTGELFF
TGTGCCAGCTCACCGGGGGCAGGATGGACCGGGGAGCTGTTTTTT
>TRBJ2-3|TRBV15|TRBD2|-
CATSRDVGGETQYF
TGTGCCACCAGCAGAGATGTGGGAGGGGAGACGCAGTATTTT
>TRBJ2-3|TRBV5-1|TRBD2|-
CASSTGASGSTDTQYF
TGCGCCAGCAGCACGGGGGCTAGCGGGAGCACAGATACGCAGTATTTT
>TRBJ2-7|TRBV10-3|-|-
CAISPYFYEQYF
TGTGCCATCAGTCCCTACTTCTACGAGCAGTACTTC
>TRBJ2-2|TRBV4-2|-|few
CASSQDWSPADNTGELFF
TGTGCCAGCAGCCAAGATTGGTCCCCAGCGGACAACACCGGGGAGCTGTTTTTT
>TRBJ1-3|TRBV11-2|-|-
CASSLASPSAGNTIYF
TGTGCCAGCAGCTTAGCCTCTCCGTCCGCTGGAAACACCATATATTTT
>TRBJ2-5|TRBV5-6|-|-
CASSLARGRVQETQYF
TGTGCCAGCAGCTTGGCTCGGGGCCGGGTCCAAGAGACCCAGTACTTC
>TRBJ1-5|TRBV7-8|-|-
CASRSSAPGVGNQPQHF
TGTGCCAGCAGGTCTTCGGCCCCCGGGGTCGGCAATCAGCCCCAGCATTTT
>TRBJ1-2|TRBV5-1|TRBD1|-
CASSRDRNYGYTF
TGCGCCAGCAGCCGGGACAGGAACTATGGCTACACCTTC